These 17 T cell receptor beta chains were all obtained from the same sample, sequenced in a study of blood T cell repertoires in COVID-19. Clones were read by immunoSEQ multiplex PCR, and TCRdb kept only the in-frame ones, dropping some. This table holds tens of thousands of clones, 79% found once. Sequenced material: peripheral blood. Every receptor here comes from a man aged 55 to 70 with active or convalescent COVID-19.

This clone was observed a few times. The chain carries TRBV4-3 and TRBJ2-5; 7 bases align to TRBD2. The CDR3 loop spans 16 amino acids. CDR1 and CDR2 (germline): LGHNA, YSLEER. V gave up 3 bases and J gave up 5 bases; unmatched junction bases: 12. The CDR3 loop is CASSQWTSGGTETQYF. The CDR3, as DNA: TGCGCCAGCAGCCAGTGGACTTCGGGGGGAACGGAGACCCAGTACTTC.

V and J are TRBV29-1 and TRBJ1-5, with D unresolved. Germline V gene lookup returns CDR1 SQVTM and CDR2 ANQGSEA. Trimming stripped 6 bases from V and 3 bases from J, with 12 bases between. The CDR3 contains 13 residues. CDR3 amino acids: CSVAAQVNQPQHF. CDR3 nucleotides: TGCAGCGTCGCGGCCCAAGTCAATCAGCCCCAGCATTTT.

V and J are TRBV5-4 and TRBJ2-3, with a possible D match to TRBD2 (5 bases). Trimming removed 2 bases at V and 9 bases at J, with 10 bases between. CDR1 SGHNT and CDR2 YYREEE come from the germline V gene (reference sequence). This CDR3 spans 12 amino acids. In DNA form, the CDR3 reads TGTGCCAGCAGCTTAAGCTCGGGGACGCAGTATTTT. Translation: CASSLSSGTQYF.

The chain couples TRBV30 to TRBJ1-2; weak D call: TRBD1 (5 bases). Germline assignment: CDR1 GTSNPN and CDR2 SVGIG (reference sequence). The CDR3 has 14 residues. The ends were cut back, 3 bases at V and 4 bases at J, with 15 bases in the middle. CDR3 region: CAWSSRESIYGYTF. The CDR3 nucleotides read TGTGCCTGGAGCAGCAGGGAAAGTATCTATGGCTACACCTTC.

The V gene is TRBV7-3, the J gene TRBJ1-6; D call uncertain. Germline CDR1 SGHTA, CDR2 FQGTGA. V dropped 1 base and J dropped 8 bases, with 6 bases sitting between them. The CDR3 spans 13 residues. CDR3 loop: CASSLSTDSPLHF. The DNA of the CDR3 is TGTGCCAGCAGCTTAAGTACGGATTCACCCCTCCACTTT.

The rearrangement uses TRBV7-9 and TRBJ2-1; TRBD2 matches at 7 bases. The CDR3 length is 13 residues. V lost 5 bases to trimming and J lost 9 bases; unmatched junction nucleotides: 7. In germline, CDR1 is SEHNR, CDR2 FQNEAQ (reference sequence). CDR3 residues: CASSPRTRTEQFF. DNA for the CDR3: TGTGCCAGCAGCCCCCGGACTAGAACTGAGCAGTTCTTC.

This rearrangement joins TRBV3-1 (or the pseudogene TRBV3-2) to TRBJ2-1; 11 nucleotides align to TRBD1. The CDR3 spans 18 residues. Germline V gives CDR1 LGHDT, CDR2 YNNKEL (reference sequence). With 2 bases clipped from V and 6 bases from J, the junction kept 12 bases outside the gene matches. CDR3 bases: TGTGCCAGCAGCCAAACCCCGGGACAGGGGGAAGGGGCCAATGAGCAGTTCTTC. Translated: CASSQTPGQGEGANEQFF.

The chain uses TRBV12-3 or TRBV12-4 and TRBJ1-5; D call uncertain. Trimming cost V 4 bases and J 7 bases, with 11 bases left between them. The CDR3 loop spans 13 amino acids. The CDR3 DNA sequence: TGTGCCAGCAGTTACACAGCCGCACAGCCCCAGCATTTT. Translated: CASSYTAAQPQHF.

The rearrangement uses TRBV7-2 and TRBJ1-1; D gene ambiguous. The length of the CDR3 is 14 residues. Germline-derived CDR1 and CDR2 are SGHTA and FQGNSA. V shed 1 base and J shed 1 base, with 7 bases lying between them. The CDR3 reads CASSLGLSNTEAFF. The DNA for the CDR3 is TGTGCCAGCAGCTTAGGACTTTCGAACACTGAAGCTTTCTTT.

The CDR3, as DNA: TGTGCCAGCAGCATAGAGCGGGGGGGAAACAATGAGCAGTTCTTC. Its protein is CASSIERGGNNEQFF. The chain is built from TRBV5-4 and TRBJ2-1; 10 bases fit TRBD2. Germline CDR1 SGHNT, CDR2 YYREEE (reference sequence). This CDR3 has 15 amino acids. V was clipped by 4 bases and J by 5 bases; unmatched bases: 6.

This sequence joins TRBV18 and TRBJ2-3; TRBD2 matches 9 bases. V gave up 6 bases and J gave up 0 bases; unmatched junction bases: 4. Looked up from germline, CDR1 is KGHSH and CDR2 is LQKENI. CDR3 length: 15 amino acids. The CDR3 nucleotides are TGTGCCAGCTCCCCCGGACTAGCGAGCACAGATACGCAGTATTTT. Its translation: CASSPGLASTDTQYF. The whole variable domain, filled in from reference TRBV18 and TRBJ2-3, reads NAGVMQNPRHLVRRRGQEARLRCSPMKGHSHVYWYRQLPEEGLKFMVYLQKENIIDESGMPKERFSAEFPKEGPSILRIQQVVRGDSAAYFCASSPGLASTDTQYFGPGTRLTVL.

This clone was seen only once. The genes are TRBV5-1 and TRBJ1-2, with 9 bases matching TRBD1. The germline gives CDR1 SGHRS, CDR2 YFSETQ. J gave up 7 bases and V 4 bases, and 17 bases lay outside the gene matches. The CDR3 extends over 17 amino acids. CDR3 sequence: CASSPGTGLAGSFGYTF. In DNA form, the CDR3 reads TGCGCCAGCAGCCCAGGGACAGGGTTAGCTGGGTCGTTTGGCTACACCTTC.

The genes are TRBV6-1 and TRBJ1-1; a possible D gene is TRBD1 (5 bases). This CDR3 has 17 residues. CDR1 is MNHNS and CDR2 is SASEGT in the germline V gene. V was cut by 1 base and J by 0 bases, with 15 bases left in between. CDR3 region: CASSEEGEILMNTEAFF. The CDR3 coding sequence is TGTGCCAGCAGTGAAGAAGGGGAAATCCTTATGAACACTGAAGCTTTCTTT.

The CDR3 here is CASSYSRITGDYGYTF. The DNA of the CDR3 is TGTGCCAGCAGTTACTCCCGAATTACAGGAGACTATGGCTACACCTTC. The chain recombines TRBV6-5 with TRBJ1-2, with a weak D call TRBD1 (5 bases). From germline, CDR1 is MNHEY and CDR2 SVGAGI. V was trimmed by 0 bases and J by 3 bases, leaving 14 bases between them. The CDR3 is 16 amino acids.

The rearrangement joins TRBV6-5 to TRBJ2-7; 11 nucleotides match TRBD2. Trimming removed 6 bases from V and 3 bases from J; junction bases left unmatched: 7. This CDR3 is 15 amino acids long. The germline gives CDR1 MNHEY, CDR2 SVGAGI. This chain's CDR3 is CASSQGLAGLYEQYF. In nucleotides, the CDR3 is TGTGCCAGCAGCCAAGGACTAGCGGGCCTCTACGAGCAGTACTTC.

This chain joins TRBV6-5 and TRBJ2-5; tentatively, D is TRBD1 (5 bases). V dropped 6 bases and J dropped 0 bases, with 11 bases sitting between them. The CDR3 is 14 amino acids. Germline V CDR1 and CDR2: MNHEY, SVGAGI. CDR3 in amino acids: CASRATVNQETQYF. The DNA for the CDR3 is TGTGCCAGCAGAGCGACAGTTAACCAAGAGACCCAGTACTTC.

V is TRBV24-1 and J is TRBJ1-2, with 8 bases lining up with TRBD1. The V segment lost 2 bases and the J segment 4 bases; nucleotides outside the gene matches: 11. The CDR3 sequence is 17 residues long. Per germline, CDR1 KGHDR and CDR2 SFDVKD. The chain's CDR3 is CATSDSQDRVGSYGYTF. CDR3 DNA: TGTGCCACCAGTGATTCGCAGGACAGGGTGGGAAGCTATGGCTACACCTTC.